One sample yielded the 25 T cell receptor beta chains listed below, sequenced in a study of lymphopenia after photon versus proton radiotherapy. Some clones are missing from TCRdb's copy, which holds only in-frame ones; the method was immunoSEQ multiplex PCR. This sample has 15,000 to 20,000 clones, with 70% to 85% found just once. Sequencing used peripheral blood, obtained from a patient treated with proton-based radiotherapy. Source of these receptors: a man in his sixties or seventies with pancreatic cancer.

The J gene is TRBJ1-1, the V gene TRBV28, with 8 bases that match TRBD1. This CDR3 spans 16 amino acids. With V trimmed by 3 bases and J by 0 bases, 6 bases remained unmatched. The germline V gene encodes CDR1 MDHEN and CDR2 SYDVKM. The DNA of the CDR3 is TGTGCCAGCAGTTTTCCGACAGGGGACCTGAACACTGAAGCTTTCTTT. This gives the protein CASSFPTGDLNTEAFF.

The CDR3 loop is CASSLSGNTGELFF. As DNA, the CDR3 is TGTGCCAGCAGTTTATCCGGGAACACCGGGGAGCTGTTTTTT. The V call is TRBV6-6, the J call TRBJ2-2; D is unclear. V was pared by 4 bases and J by 1 base, with 7 bases between. This CDR3 is 14 amino acids long. Germline V gene sequence: CDR1 MNHNY, CDR2 SVGAGI (reference sequence).

V is TRBV10-3 and J is TRBJ1-1; unclear D gene. The CDR3 loop spans 13 amino acids. The V and J ends lost 5 bases and 1 base respectively, with 8 bases between them. Germline assignment: CDR1 ENHRY and CDR2 SYGVKD. The CDR3 here is CAISQDTNTEAFF. The DNA for the CDR3 is TGTGCCATCAGTCAAGACACGAACACTGAAGCTTTCTTT.

V and J are TRBV5-1 and TRBJ2-2; D might be TRBD2 (6 bases). Trimming left V 5 bases short and J 3 bases short, with 14 bases between. The CDR3 runs 15 residues. The germline gives CDR1 SGHRS, CDR2 YFSETQ. CDR3 in amino acids: CASSLTGTYTGELFF. The CDR3 DNA follows: TGCGCCAGCAGTCTAACCGGGACTTACACCGGGGAGCTGTTTTTT.

The chain joins TRBV6-6 to TRBJ1-4; D is unclear. Between the trimmed V and J ends, which lost 2 bases and 8 bases, there was a span of 18 bases. This CDR3 spans 16 amino acids. CDR1 is MNHNY, CDR2 SVGAGI, per germline (reference sequence). CDR3 nucleotides: TGTGCCAGCAGTTACGCCCGGACGCCCCGATGGGAAAAACTGTTTTTT. This encodes CASSYARTPRWEKLFF.

The chain combines TRBV5-1 with TRBJ2-7, with D maybe TRBD1 (5 bases). The V gene lost 0 bases and the J gene lost 3 bases, with 13 bases spanning the gap. Germline-derived CDR1 and CDR2 are SGHRS and YFSETQ. The CDR3 is made up of 15 amino acids. The CDR3 reads CASSLGQGPIYEQYF. The CDR3 region has the DNA TGCGCCAGCAGCTTGGGCCAGGGTCCCATCTACGAGCAGTACTTC.

This sequence joins TRBV18 and TRBJ1-2, with D possibly matching TRBD1 (6 bases). Germline-derived CDR1 and CDR2 are KGHSH and LQKENI. V was shortened by 2 bases and J by 7 bases, with 14 bases between the two germline ends. The CDR3 is 14 amino acids. Written as DNA, the CDR3 is TGTGCCAGCTCACCAACTGACAGGTCCCGTGGCTACACCTTC. This gives the protein CASSPTDRSRGYTF. The full variable domain, in which reference TRBV18 and TRBJ1-2 provide the parts outside the CDR3, is NAGVMQNPRHLVRRRGQEARLRCSPMKGHSHVYWYRQLPEEGLKFMVYLQKENIIDESGMPKERFSAEFPKEGPSILRIQQVVRGDSAAYFCASSPTDRSRGYTFGSGTRLTVV.

This rearrangement joins TRBV5-1 to TRBJ1-1; 7 bases fit TRBD1. CDR1 is SGHRS and CDR2 is YFSETQ in the germline V gene. Unmatched junction bases numbered 8, after V lost 3 bases and J lost 6 bases. The CDR3 extends over 14 amino acids. CDR3 bases: TGCGCCAGCAGCTCCCAGGGGGGGGCGGCTGAAGCTTTCTTT. It specifies CASSSQGGAAEAFF.

This clone was picked up a small number of times. The CDR3 sequence is CASSPRPYNEQFF. The CDR3 DNA follows: TGTGCCAGCTCACCCAGACCTTACAATGAGCAGTTCTTC. The V gene is TRBV18, the J gene TRBJ2-1; D gene uncertain. CDR1 is KGHSH and CDR2 is LQKENI in the germline V gene. Trimming took 3 bases from V and 4 from J, leaving 7 bases between them. The CDR3 is 13 residues long.

This sequence joins TRBV18 and TRBJ2-7; 8 bases fit TRBD1. The CDR3 has 15 residues. V was pared by 2 bases and J by 3 bases, with 6 bases of the junction left unmatched. CDR1 is KGHSH and CDR2 is LQKENI in the germline V gene. Written as DNA, the CDR3 is TGTGCCAGCTCACCAAACCCAGGGGGCGGCTACGAGCAGTACTTC. Amino acid sequence: CASSPNPGGGYEQYF.

This sequence joins TRBV6-5 and TRBJ2-5; a weak D match, TRBD2 (6 bases). CDR1 and CDR2 from the germline V gene are MNHEY and SVGAGI. The CDR3 has 14 residues. Deletions cut 0 bases from V and 1 base from J, with 6 bases between. This CDR3 reads CASSYSGGQETQYF. CDR3 nucleotide sequence: TGTGCCAGCAGTTACTCGGGGGGCCAAGAGACCCAGTACTTC.

The chain couples TRBV7-2 to TRBJ2-1; TRBD2 matches 9 bases. The J segment lost 10 bases and the V segment lost 5 bases, leaving 15 bases of the junction unmatched. CDR3 length: 16 amino acids. Per the germline V gene, CDR1 is SGHTA and CDR2 is FQGNSA. CDR3 in amino acids: CASSPKPSGGFGEQFF. The DNA of the CDR3 is TGTGCCAGCAGCCCGAAACCCAGCGGGGGGTTCGGGGAGCAGTTCTTC.

The chain carries TRBV9 and TRBJ2-6, with 11 bases lining up with TRBD1. The V gene end was trimmed by 0 bases and the J gene end by 0 bases; junction bases not matched to a gene: 8. Germline V gives CDR1 SGDLS, CDR2 YYNGEE. The CDR3 consists of 20 residues. In nucleotides, the CDR3 is TGTGCCAGCAGCGTAGGTTTGGGGACAGGGGGAGTCTCTGGGGCCAACGTCCTGACTTTC. Amino acid sequence: CASSVGLGTGGVSGANVLTF.

The chain combines TRBV5-8 with TRBJ1-2; maybe TRBD1 (5 bases). The germline V and J ends were trimmed by 1 base and 3 bases, with 10 bases remaining between them. Germline-derived CDR1 and CDR2 are SGHTS and YDEGEE. CDR3 length: 14 amino acids. CDR3 DNA: TGTGCCAGCAGCTTGAATATGGGGGACTATGGCTACACCTTC. It yields the protein CASSLNMGDYGYTF.

The chain has TRBV11-2 and TRBJ1-1; maybe TRBD1 (6 bases). CDR1 SGHAT and CDR2 FQNNGV come from the germline V gene. This CDR3 has 14 amino acids. V was pared by 3 bases and J by 4 bases, with 12 bases between. CDR3 sequence reads: CASSLGAGSTEAFF. The CDR3, as DNA: TGTGCCAGCAGCTTGGGGGCTGGGAGCACTGAAGCTTTCTTT.

This chain links TRBV5-1 with TRBJ1-2, with TRBD1 matching 8 bases. The trim removed 0 bases at V and 8 bases at J, leaving 9 bases unmatched. The CDR3 has 15 amino acids. Germline assignment: CDR1 SGHRS and CDR2 YFSETQ. CDR3: CASSLEPQGARGYTF. In DNA, the CDR3 is TGCGCCAGCAGCTTGGAACCGCAGGGGGCGCGAGGCTACACCTTC.

This clone was seen just once. At one end, the junction sequence differs from germline, possibly due to a read error. Other DNA sequences in the sample encode the same CDR3. The V and J genes are TRBV7-9 and TRBJ2-7; D not certain. CDR1 is SEHNR and CDR2 is FQNEAQ in the germline V gene (reference sequence). The CDR3 runs 13 residues. The CDR3 here is CASSVGPTYEQYF. The CDR3 bases are TGCGCCAGCAGTGTTGGGCCCACCTACGAGCAGTACTTC.

The rearrangement links TRBV7-2 to TRBJ2-3; 16 nucleotides align to TRBD2. V shed 6 bases and J 1 base; nucleotides not matched to a gene: 7. The V gene's germline CDR1 is SGHTA and CDR2 FQGNSA. The CDR3 totals 18 residues. CDR3 nucleotide sequence: TGTGCCAGCAGGCCCCCGGGACTAGCGGGAGGGCGCACAGATACGCAGTATTTT. It translates to CASRPPGLAGGRTDTQYF.

This chain joins TRBV7-2 and TRBJ1-5; D is uncertain. CDR1 and CDR2 from the germline V gene are SGHTA and FQGNSA. The CDR3 sequence is 16 residues long. V was trimmed by 3 bases and J by 1 base, leaving 13 bases between them. CDR3 DNA: TGTGCCAGCAGCTTTGGTGGGGTCAACAGCAATCAGCCCCAGCATTTT. It translates to CASSFGGVNSNQPQHF.

The chain combines TRBV11-3 with TRBJ2-7; D assignment may be TRBD1 or TRBD2 (5 bases each). The CDR3 has 12 amino acids. The V gene lost 1 base and the J gene lost 6 bases, with 7 bases spanning the gap. Per germline, CDR1 SGHNT and CDR2 YENEEA. CDR3 protein: CASSLVGGEQYF. In DNA form, the CDR3 reads TGTGCCAGCAGCTTAGTTGGGGGCGAGCAGTACTTC.

This clone has more than one count but fewer than ten. The genes are TRBV6-5 and TRBJ2-7; the D is unclear. The CDR3 consists of 14 residues. The germline V gene encodes CDR1 MNHEY and CDR2 SVGAGI. DNA for the CDR3: TGTGCGACGTCAAGGATGCCGAGCTCCTACGAGCAGTACTTC. Its protein product is CATSRMPSSYEQYF.

The rearrangement links TRBV19 to TRBJ1-4; TRBD1 aligns across 7 bases. The CDR3 is 15 residues long. The germline V gene encodes CDR1 LNHDA and CDR2 SQIVND (reference sequence). V shed 3 bases, J shed 5 bases, and the junction held 6 bases outside the gene matches. CDR3 nucleotide sequence: TGTGCCAGTAGTATCGCGGGACAGCCAAATGAAAAACTGTTTTTT. Encoded protein: CASSIAGQPNEKLFF.

The V gene is TRBV19, the J gene TRBJ2-2; D remains unclear. Germline values: CDR1 LNHDA, CDR2 SQIVND (reference sequence). The CDR3 covers 13 residues. With 7 bases removed from V and 2 bases from J, the gap between germline ends came to 8 bases. The CDR3 bases are TGTGCCAGTATGAACACCAACACCGGGGAGCTGTTTTTT. Encoded protein: CASMNTNTGELFF.

Regarding this clone: Different DNA sequences within this sample yield the same CDR3. This chain connects TRBV7-8 to TRBJ1-1; D is ambiguous. CDR3 length: 12 amino acids. V was cut by 5 bases and J by 1 base, with 5 bases left in between. CDR1 is SGHVS and CDR2 is FQNEAQ in the germline V gene. CDR3 DNA: TGTGCCAGCAGCCCCCGGAACACTGAAGCTTTCTTT. It translates to CASSPRNTEAFF.

Only one count was recorded for this clone. The genes are TRBV10-3 and TRBJ1-1, with D unclear. V lost 0 bases and J 3 bases, leaving 14 bases between the germline ends. In germline, CDR1 is ENHRY, CDR2 SYGVKD. This CDR3 has 16 amino acids. The DNA of the CDR3 is TGTGCCATCAGTGAGTCGGCGGAGAGGTGGGACACTGAAGCTTTCTTT. The encoded protein is CAISESAERWDTEAFF.